Presented here are 21 T cell receptor beta chains from one specimen sequenced in a study of shared clonotypes between healthy human individuals. TCRdb keeps only in-frame clones here, not all; method: immunoSEQ multiplex PCR. The repertoire includes millions of clones, 85% to 95% of them detected once, and 0.13% sits in the top ten. Sequencing was carried out using naive CD4+ T cells sorted from blood. Subset denoted: CD45RA+ positively selected. These receptor sequences come from a man between 18 and 35 years old in good health.

V and J are TRBV19 and TRBJ1-6; D unresolved. The CDR3 runs 13 residues. V was clipped by 1 base and J by 7 bases, with 5 bases between them. The germline gives CDR1 LNHDA, CDR2 SQIVND (reference sequence). CDR3: CASSIVSNSPLHF. CDR3 bases: TGTGCCAGTAGTATAGTGTCGAATTCACCCCTCCACTTT.

The J gene is TRBJ1-2, the V gene TRBV25-1; D not resolved. This CDR3 comprises 14 residues. Germline V gene lookup returns CDR1 MGHDK and CDR2 SYGVNS. The germline V and J ends were trimmed by 5 bases and 2 bases, with 12 bases remaining between them. The CDR3 DNA reads TGTGCCAGCAGTAATCCCCGGGCCAACTATGGCTACACCTTC. Protein: CASSNPRANYGYTF.

V gene TRBV5-1 combines with J gene TRBJ2-1; 8 positions match TRBD1. This CDR3 region has 14 residues. The ends lost 4 bases at V and 8 bases at J; junction bases unmatched: 8. The germline V gene has CDR1 SGHRS and CDR2 YFSETQ. The CDR3 reads CASSQSTGGHEQFF. The CDR3 nucleotides are TGCGCCAGCAGCCAGAGCACAGGGGGACATGAGCAGTTCTTC.

This clone occurred a few times. The J gene is TRBJ2-7, the V gene TRBV7-3; TRBD1 aligns across 9 bases. Unmatched junction bases numbered 8, after V lost 6 bases and J lost 2 bases. Germline V gene lookup returns CDR1 SGHTA and CDR2 FQGTGA. CDR3 length: 15 residues. This chain's CDR3 is CASSPGRDRAYEQYF. CDR3 DNA sequence: TGTGCCAGCAGTCCCGGGCGGGACAGGGCCTACGAGCAGTACTTC.

Here the CDR3 reads CASSLAGGNEQYF. In DNA form, the CDR3 reads TGTGCCAGCAGCTTGGCAGGGGGAAACGAGCAGTACTTC. V is TRBV5-5 and J is TRBJ2-7, with TRBD1 identical over 7 bases. The CDR3 is made up of 13 amino acids. Losses at the gene ends were 0 bases for V and 5 bases for J; bases not matched to a gene: 2. Germline V gene data show CDR1 as SGHKS and CDR2 as YYEKEE (reference sequence).

The chain uses TRBV11-2 and TRBJ1-4; D remains unclear. The CDR3 has 13 residues. The V gene lost 2 bases and the J gene lost 8 bases, with 9 bases spanning the gap. CDR1 and CDR2 from the germline V gene are SGHAT and FQNNGV. The CDR3 bases are TGTGCCAGCAGCTTATATGCGGGCGAAAAACTGTTTTTT. Protein product: CASSLYAGEKLFF.

The V call is TRBV6-5, the J call TRBJ1-2, with 8 positions matching TRBD1. The CDR3 is made up of 15 amino acids. The J segment lost 2 bases and the V segment lost 2 bases, leaving 4 bases of the junction unmatched. Germline CDR1 reads MNHEY; CDR2 reads SVGAGI. CDR3 loop: CASSYAGGPNYGYTF. The CDR3 DNA sequence: TGTGCCAGCAGTTACGCAGGGGGCCCCAACTATGGCTACACCTTC.

The rearrangement links TRBV2 to TRBJ1-2, with TRBD1 identical over 7 bases. The CDR3 extends over 16 amino acids. The ends lost 4 bases at V and 5 bases at J; junction bases unmatched: 13. Germline values: CDR1 SNHLY, CDR2 FYNNEI. The CDR3 coding sequence is TGTGCCAGCAGTGCAGGGACAGCGCAAATTGGGTATGGCTACACCTTC. Amino acids: CASSAGTAQIGYGYTF.

The chain joins TRBV7-6 to TRBJ2-2, with 8 positions matching TRBD1. Looked up from germline, CDR1 is SGHVS and CDR2 is FNYEAQ. Unmatched junction bases numbered 6, after V lost 3 bases and J lost 0 bases. This CDR3 contains 17 residues. The DNA for the CDR3 is TGTGCCAGCAGCTTTCTTTCAGGGGGCGCGAACACCGGGGAGCTGTTTTTT. This sequence encodes CASSFLSGGANTGELFF.

The chain combines TRBV12-5 with TRBJ2-4; D gene uncertain. Trimming took 5 bases from V and 0 from J, leaving 14 bases between them. This CDR3 is 16 amino acids long. CDR1 and CDR2 from the germline V gene are LGHNT and FRNRAP. This CDR3 reads CASGQKGPLAKNIQYF. The CDR3 nucleotides read TGTGCTAGTGGTCAAAAGGGCCCGCTAGCCAAAAACATTCAGTACTTC.

Worth noting for this clone: The identical CDR3 is also encoded by other nucleotide sequences in the sample. The chain couples TRBV27 to TRBJ1-2, with D tentatively TRBD1 (5 bases). V was clipped by 0 bases and J by 6 bases, with 8 bases between them. Germline V CDR1 and CDR2: MNHEY, SMNVEV (reference sequence). The CDR3 extends over 13 amino acids. CDR3 loop: CASSLSSGNGYTF. The CDR3 nucleotides read TGTGCCAGCAGTTTATCATCAGGGAATGGCTACACCTTC.

The chain links TRBV2 to TRBJ1-3, with D uncertain. Germline CDR1 is SNHLY and CDR2 is FYNNEI. This CDR3 contains 15 residues. V gave up 3 bases and J gave up 1 base, with 10 bases separating them. CDR3 nucleotide sequence: TGTGCCAGCAGTGAGCTGGGCCATTCTGGAAACACCATATATTTT. Protein sequence: CASSELGHSGNTIYF.

V is TRBV18 and J is TRBJ2-7; TRBD2 is a possible D gene (5 bases). Germline CDR1 is KGHSH and CDR2 is LQKENI. The length of the CDR3 is 15 residues. V gave up 3 bases and J gave up 7 bases, with 19 bases separating them. Here the CDR3 DNA reads TGTGCCAGCTCACCGGGTGTGACGGGAAATCAAGAGCAGTACTTC. Translation: CASSPGVTGNQEQYF.

The rearrangement uses TRBV18 and TRBJ2-1; the D gene is possibly TRBD2 (7 bases). Trimming removed 2 bases from V and 10 bases from J, with 15 bases in between. The germline V gene has CDR1 KGHSH and CDR2 LQKENI. CDR3 size: 14 residues. CDR3 sequence (DNA): TGTGCCAGCTCACCAATCTACAGGGAGGGAGAGCAGTTCTTC. It yields the protein CASSPIYREGEQFF.

The chain is built from TRBV4-1 and TRBJ2-7; TRBD2 matches at 10 bases. Germline lookup yields CDR1 MGHRA and CDR2 YSYEKL. The length of the CDR3 is 14 residues. V lost 3 bases to trimming and J lost 6 bases; unmatched junction nucleotides: 5. CDR3 coding DNA: TGCGCCAGCAGCCAGACTAGCGGGTATCCCGAGCAGTACTTC. Residues: CASSQTSGYPEQYF.

This sequence joins TRBV7-9 and TRBJ1-4; D is undetermined. Germline-derived CDR1 and CDR2 are SEHNR and FQNEAQ (reference sequence). The CDR3 runs 15 residues. Trimming left V 5 bases short and J 0 bases short, with 10 bases between. The CDR3 sequence: CASSNLEATNEKLFF. The DNA for the CDR3 is TGTGCCAGCAGCAACTTAGAGGCAACTAATGAAAAACTGTTTTTT. Together with reference TRBV7-9 and TRBJ1-4, the CDR3 gives the full variable domain: DTGVSQNPRHKITKRGQNVTFRCDPISEHNRLYWYRQTLGQGPEFLTYFQNEAQLEKSRLLSDRFSAERPKGSFSTLEIQRTEQGDSAMYLCASSNLEATNEKLFFGSGTQLSVL.

Comments on this clone: Other DNA sequences in the same sample also yield this CDR3. This rearrangement joins TRBV6-1 to TRBJ2-7; D is perhaps TRBD1 (6 bases). CDR1 is MNHNS and CDR2 is SASEGT in the germline V gene. V was clipped by 2 bases and J by 2 bases, with 10 bases between them. The CDR3 is 14 amino acids. The CDR3 DNA sequence: TGTGCCAGCAGTGAACAGGGACAAACCTACGAGCAGTACTTC. This sequence encodes CASSEQGQTYEQYF.

CDR3 bases: TGTGCCAGCTCAGCGGCAGGTAGAGGGCAAGAGACCCAGTACTTC. Translating gives CASSAAGRGQETQYF. The rearrangement links TRBV7-8 to TRBJ2-5; TRBD2 might be the D (5 bases). The CDR3 totals 15 residues. V was shortened by 8 bases and J by 2 bases, with 18 bases between the two germline ends. Germline values: CDR1 SGHVS, CDR2 FQNEAQ.

This clone was seen once. The chain employs TRBV6-5 and TRBJ2-1; TRBD1 agrees at 8 bases. The V gene end was trimmed by 6 bases and the J gene end by 4 bases; junction bases not matched to a gene: 8. The CDR3 runs 15 residues. Germline V gives CDR1 MNHEY, CDR2 SVGAGI. CDR3 protein: CASSRTGLGYNEQFF. The CDR3 nucleotides are TGTGCCAGCAGCCGGACAGGGTTGGGGTACAATGAGCAGTTCTTC.

The rearrangement joins TRBV5-1 to TRBJ2-5, with 12 bases matching TRBD1. Germline assignment: CDR1 SGHRS and CDR2 YFSETQ. The CDR3 totals 15 residues. The V gene end was trimmed by 4 bases and the J gene end by 5 bases; junction bases not matched to a gene: 6. CDR3 DNA: TGCGCCAGCAGCCCAGGGACAGGGGGCACGGAGACCCAGTACTTC. Translated: CASSPGTGGTETQYF. The full variable domain, completed using reference TRBV5-1 and TRBJ2-5, is KAGVTQTPRYLIKTRGQQVTLSCSPISGHRSVSWYQQTPGQGLQFLFEYFSETQRNKGNFPGRFSGRQFSNSRSEMNVSTLELGDSALYLCASSPGTGGTETQYFGPGTRLLVL.

The gene calls are TRBV5-1 and TRBJ2-3; TRBD1 or TRBD2 may be the D gene (5 bases each). V gave up 0 bases and J gave up 0 bases, with 14 bases separating them. Germline V gives CDR1 SGHRS, CDR2 YFSETQ. This CDR3 comprises 17 residues. CDR3 amino acids: CASSLAVLGVSTDTQYF. In DNA, the CDR3 is TGCGCCAGCAGCTTGGCCGTTTTGGGGGTTAGCACAGATACGCAGTATTTT.